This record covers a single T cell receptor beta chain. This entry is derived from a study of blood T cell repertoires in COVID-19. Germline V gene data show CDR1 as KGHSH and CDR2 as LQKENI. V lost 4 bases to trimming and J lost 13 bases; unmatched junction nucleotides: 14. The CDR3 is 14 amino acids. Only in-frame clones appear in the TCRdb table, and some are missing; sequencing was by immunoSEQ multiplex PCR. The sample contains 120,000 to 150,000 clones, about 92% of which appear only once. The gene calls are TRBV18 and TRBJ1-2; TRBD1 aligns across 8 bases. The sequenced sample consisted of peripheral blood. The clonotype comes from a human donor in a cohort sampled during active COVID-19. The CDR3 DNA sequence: TGTGCCAGCTCACAGGACAGGGAAGAGTTGGGGGGCACCTTC. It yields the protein CASSQDREELGGTF. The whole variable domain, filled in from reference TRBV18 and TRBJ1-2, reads NAGVMQNPRHLVRRRGQEARLRCSPMKGHSHVYWYRQLPEEGLKFMVYLQKENIIDESGMPKERFSAEFPKEGPSILRIQQVVRGDSAAYFCASSQDREELGGTFGSGTRLTVV.